This TCR beta chain appears in the sequencing data of a study of blood T cell repertoires in COVID-19. The repertoire was sequenced with immunoSEQ multiplex PCR; TCRdb's copy has only in-frame clones and lacks some. The table records 150,000 or so clones, roughly 84% of them present only once. The source is a woman in her forties or fifties who had recovered from COVID-19. The specimen sequenced was PBMCs or T cells enriched from blood (not recorded which).

The CDR3 bases are TGTGCCAGCAGCGTAGGCCCAGGGGGTAGGAATGAGCAGTTCTTC. As protein: CASSVGPGGRNEQFF. The chain employs TRBV9 and TRBJ2-1, with TRBD1 matching 7 bases. Looked up from germline, CDR1 is SGDLS and CDR2 is YYNGEE. This CDR3 comprises 15 residues. The trim removed 0 bases at V and 7 bases at J, leaving 7 bases unmatched.